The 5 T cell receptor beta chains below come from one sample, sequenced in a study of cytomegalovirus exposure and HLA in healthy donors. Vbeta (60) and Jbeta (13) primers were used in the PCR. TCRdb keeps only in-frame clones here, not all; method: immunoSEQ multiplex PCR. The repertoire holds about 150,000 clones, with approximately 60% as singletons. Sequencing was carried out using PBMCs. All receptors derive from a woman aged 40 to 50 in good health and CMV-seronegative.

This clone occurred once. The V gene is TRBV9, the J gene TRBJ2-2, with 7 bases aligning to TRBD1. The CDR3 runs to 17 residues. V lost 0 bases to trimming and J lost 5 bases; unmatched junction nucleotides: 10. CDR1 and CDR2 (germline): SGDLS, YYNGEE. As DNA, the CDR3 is TGTGCCAGCAGCGTAGCCCGGGACAGACCATCAACCGGGGAGCTGTTTTTT. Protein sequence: CASSVARDRPSTGELFF.

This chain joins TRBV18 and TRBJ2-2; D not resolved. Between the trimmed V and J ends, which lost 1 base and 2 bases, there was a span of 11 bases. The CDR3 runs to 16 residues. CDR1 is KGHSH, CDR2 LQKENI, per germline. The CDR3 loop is CASSPRQALNTGELFF. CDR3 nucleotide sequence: TGTGCCAGCTCACCACGCCAGGCGCTCAACACCGGGGAGCTGTTTTTT.

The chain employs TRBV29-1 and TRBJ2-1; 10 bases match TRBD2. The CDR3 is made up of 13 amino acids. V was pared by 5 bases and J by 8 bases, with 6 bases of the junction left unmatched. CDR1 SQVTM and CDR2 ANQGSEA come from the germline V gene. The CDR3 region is CSVQLTSGYEQFF. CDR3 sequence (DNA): TGCAGCGTTCAACTGACTAGCGGGTATGAGCAGTTCTTC.

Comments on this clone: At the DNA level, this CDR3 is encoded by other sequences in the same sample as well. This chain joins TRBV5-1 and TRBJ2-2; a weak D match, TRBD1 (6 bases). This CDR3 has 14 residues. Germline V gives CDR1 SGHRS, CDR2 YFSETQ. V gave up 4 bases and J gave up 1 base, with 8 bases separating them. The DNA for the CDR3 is TGCGCCAGCAGCACGGGACAGAACACCGGGGAGCTGTTTTTT. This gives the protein CASSTGQNTGELFF.

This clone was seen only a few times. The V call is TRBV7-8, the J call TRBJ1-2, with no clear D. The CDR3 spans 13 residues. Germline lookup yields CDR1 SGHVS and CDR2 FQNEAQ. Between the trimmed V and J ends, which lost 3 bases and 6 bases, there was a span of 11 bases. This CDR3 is CASSLAGSDGYTF. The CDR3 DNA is TGTGCCAGCAGCTTGGCAGGATCCGATGGCTACACCTTC. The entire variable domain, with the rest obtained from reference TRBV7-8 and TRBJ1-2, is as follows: GAGVSQSPRYKVAKRGQDVALRCDPISGHVSLFWYQQALGQGPEFLTYFQNEAQLDKSGLPSDRFFAERPEGSVSTLKIQRTQQEDSAVYLCASSLAGSDGYTFGSGTRLTVV.